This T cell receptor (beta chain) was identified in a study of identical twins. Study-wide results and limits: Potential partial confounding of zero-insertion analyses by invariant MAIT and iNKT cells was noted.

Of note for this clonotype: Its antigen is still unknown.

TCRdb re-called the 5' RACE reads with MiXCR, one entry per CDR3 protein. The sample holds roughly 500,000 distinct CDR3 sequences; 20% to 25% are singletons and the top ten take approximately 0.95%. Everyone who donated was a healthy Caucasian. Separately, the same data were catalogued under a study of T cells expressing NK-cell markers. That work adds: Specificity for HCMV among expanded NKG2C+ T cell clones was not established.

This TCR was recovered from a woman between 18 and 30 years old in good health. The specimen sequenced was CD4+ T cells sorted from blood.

The CDR3 loop reads CATSFPGTSNDEQYF. In nucleotides, the CDR3 is TGTGCCACCAGCTTTCCGGGGACTTCAAATGACGAGCAGTACTTC. J is TRBJ2-7 and V is TRBV15, with TRBD2 as a possible D gene (6 bases). Germline CDR1 is LNHNV and CDR2 is YYDKDF (reference sequence). The V gene lost 5 bases and the J gene lost 5 bases, with 19 bases spanning the gap. The CDR3 runs 15 residues.